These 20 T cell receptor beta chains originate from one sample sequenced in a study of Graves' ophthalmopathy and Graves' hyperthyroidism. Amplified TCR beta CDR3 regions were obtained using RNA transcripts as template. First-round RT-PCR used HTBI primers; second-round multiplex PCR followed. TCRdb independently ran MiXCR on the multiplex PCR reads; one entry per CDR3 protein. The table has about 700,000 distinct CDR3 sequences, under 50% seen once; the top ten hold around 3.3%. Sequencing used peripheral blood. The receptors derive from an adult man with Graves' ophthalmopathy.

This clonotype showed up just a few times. CDR3 in amino acids: CASSRDRGGYTF. Written as DNA, the CDR3 is TGTGCCAGTAGTCGGGACAGGGGTGGCTACACCTTC. This chain connects TRBV19 to TRBJ1-2, with 10 bases fitting TRBD1. V lost 5 bases and J lost 7; bases outside the gene matches: 1. CDR1 and CDR2 from the germline V gene are LNHDA and SQIVND (reference sequence). The CDR3 has 12 residues.

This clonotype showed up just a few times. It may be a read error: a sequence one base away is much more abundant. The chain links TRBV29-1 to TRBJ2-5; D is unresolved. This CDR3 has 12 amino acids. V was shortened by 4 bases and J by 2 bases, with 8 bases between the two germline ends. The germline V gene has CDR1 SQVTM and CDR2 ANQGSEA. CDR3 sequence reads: CSVGAEQETQYF. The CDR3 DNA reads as TGCAGCGTTGGGGCAGAACAAGAGACCCAGTACTTC.

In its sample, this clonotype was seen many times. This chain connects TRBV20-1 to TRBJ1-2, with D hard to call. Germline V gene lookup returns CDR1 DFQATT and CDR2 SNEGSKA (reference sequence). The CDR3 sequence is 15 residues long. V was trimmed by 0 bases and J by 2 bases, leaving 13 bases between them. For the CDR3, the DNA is TGCAGTGCTAGAGATCTCGGCACCCCCAACTATGGCTACACCTTC. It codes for CSARDLGTPNYGYTF.

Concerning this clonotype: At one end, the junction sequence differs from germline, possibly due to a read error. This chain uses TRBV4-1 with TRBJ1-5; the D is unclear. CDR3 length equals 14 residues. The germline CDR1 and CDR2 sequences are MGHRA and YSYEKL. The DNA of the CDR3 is TGCGCCAGCAGCCAAGGGGCTAGCAAGCAGCCCCAGCATTTT. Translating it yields CASSQGASKQPQHF.

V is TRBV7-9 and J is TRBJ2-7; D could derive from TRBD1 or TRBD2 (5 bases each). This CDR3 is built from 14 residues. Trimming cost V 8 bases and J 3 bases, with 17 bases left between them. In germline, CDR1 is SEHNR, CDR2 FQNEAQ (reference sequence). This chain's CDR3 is CASSLTGALYEQYF. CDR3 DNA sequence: TGTGCCAGCTCACTTACCGGGGCACTCTACGAGCAGTACTTC.

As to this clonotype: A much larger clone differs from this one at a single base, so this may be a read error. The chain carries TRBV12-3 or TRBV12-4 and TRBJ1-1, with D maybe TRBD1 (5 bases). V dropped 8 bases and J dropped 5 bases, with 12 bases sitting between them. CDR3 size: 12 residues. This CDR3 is CASGEGSTEAFF. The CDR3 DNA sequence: TGTGCCAGCGGAGAGGGGTCGACTGAAGCTTTCTTT.

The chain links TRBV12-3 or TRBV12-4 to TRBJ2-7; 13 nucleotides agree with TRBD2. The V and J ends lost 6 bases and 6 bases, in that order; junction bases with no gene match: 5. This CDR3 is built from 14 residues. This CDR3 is CASSPRTSGGEQYF. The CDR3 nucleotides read TGTGCCAGCAGCCCCCGGACTAGCGGGGGCGAGCAGTACTTC.

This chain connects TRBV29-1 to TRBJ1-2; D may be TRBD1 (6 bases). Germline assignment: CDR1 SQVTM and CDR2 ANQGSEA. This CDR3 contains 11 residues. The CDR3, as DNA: TGCAGGGCGGGAGGGGGCTATGGCTACACCTTC. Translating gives CRAGGGYGYTF.

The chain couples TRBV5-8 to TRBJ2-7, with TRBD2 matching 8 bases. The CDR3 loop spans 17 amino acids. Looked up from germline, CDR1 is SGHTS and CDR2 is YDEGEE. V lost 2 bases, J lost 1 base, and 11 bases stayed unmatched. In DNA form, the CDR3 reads TGTGCCAGCAGCTTTTTCCCGCCGGGGGGGGAATCCTACGAGCAGTACTTC. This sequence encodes CASSFFPPGGESYEQYF.

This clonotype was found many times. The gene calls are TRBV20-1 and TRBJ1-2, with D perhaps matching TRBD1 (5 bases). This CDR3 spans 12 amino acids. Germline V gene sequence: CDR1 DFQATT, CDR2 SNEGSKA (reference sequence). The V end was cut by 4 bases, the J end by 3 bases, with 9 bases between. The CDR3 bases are TGCAGTGCTACAGGGACGGACTATGGCTACACCTTC. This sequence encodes CSATGTDYGYTF.

In nucleotides, the CDR3 is TGTGCCCCCAGGCCCGGGACGTCAGAAGAGACCCAGTACTTC. It yields the protein CAPRPGTSEETQYF. The chain combines TRBV12-3 or TRBV12-4 with TRBJ2-5; D could derive from TRBD1 or TRBD2 (5 bases each). The CDR3 totals 14 residues. The V end was cut by 11 bases, the J end by 3 bases, with 19 bases between.

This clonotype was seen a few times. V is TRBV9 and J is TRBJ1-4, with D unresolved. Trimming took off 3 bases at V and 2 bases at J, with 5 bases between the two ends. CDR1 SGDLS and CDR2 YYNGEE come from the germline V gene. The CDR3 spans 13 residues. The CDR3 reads CASSGVTNEKLFF. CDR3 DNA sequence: TGTGCCAGCAGCGGAGTCACTAATGAAAAACTGTTTTTT.

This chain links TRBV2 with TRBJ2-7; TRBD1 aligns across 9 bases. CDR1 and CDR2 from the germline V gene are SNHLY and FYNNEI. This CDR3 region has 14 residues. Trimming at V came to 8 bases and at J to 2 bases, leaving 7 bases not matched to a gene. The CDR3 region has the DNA TGTGCCAGCGGGGGACAGGGAACGGCCTACGAGCAGTACTTC. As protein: CASGGQGTAYEQYF.

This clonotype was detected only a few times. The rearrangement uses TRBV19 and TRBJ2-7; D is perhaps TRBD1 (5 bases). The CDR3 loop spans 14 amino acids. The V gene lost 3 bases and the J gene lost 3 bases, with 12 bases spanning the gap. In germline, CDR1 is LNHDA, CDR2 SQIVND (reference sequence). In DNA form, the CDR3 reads TGTGCCAGTAGTATTTCAGGGTCCGACTACGAGCAGTACTTC. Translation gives CASSISGSDYEQYF.

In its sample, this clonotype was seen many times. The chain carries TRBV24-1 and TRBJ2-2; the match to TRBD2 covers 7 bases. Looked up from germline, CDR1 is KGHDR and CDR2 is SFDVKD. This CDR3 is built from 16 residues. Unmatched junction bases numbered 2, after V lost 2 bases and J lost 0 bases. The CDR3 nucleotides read TGTGCCACCAGTGATTACAGCGGGACGAACACCGGGGAGCTGTTTTTT. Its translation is CATSDYSGTNTGELFF.

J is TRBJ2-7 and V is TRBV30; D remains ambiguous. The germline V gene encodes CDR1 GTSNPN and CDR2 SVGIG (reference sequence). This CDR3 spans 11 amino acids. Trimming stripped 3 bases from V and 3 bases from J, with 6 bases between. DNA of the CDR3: TGTGCCTGGAGCGATTACTACGAGCAGTACTTC. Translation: CAWSDYYEQYF.

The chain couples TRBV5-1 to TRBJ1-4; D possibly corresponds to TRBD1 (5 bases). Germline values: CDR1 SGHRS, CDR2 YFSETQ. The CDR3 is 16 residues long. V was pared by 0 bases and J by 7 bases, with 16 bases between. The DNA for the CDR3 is TGCGCCAGCAGCTTGGGAGGGGCAGGGCCATTTGAAAAACTGTTTTTT. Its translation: CASSLGGAGPFEKLFF.

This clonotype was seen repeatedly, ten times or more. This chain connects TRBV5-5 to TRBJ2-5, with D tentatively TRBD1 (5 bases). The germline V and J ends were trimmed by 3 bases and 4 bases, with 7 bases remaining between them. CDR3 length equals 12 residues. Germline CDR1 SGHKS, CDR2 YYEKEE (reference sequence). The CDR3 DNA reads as TGTGCCAGCAGCTGGGGCGGAGAGACCCAGTACTTC. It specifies CASSWGGETQYF.

The CDR3 DNA follows: TGTGCCAGCAGCCCGCAGACAGGGAGGCAAGAGACCCAGTACTTC. It codes for CASSPQTGRQETQYF. This chain joins TRBV7-9 and TRBJ2-5, with a possible D match to TRBD1 (7 bases). The germline gives CDR1 SEHNR, CDR2 FQNEAQ (reference sequence). The germline V and J ends were trimmed by 5 bases and 2 bases, with 15 bases remaining between them. This CDR3 is 15 amino acids long.

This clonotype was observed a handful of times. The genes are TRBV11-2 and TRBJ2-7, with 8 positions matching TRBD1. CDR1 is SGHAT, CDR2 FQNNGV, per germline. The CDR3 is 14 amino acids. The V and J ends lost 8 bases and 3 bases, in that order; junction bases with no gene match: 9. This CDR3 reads CASGPGQVNYEQYF. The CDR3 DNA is TGTGCCAGCGGACCGGGACAGGTGAACTACGAGCAGTACTTC.